These 9 T cell receptor beta chains share one sample of origin, sequenced in a study of human T cells and chemical hapten exposure. TCRdb reanalysed the RACE reads using MiXCR and keeps one entry per CDR3 protein. The top ten clones hold under 9.5% of a sample with a few hundred thousand distinct CDR3 sequences, about 5% of them seen once. Noted time point: pre-sensitization, week 0. Specified treatment: therapeutic diphenylcyclopropenone sensitization with weekly scalp DPC. Sequenced here: whole blood, sampled in connection with sensitization to the hapten diphenylcyclopropenone (DPC). The receptors here all came from a woman between 18 and 29 years old with alopecia areata. Some clones in this sample may be carry-over from other donors' samples.

The CDR3 spells CASSVVQWNTEAFF. CDR3 bases: TGTGCCAGCAGTGTGGTGCAGTGGAACACTGAAGCTTTCTTT. The chain combines TRBV6-1 with TRBJ1-1, with D unresolved. V was shortened by 4 bases and J by 1 base, with 10 bases between the two germline ends. CDR3 length equals 14 residues. CDR1 MNHNS and CDR2 SASEGT come from the germline V gene.

V and J are TRBV9 and TRBJ2-2; the D gene is possibly TRBD2 (6 bases). V lost 3 bases and J lost 7, with 19 bases in between. Germline V gene sequence: CDR1 SGDLS, CDR2 YYNGEE. The CDR3 contains 16 residues. The CDR3 region is CASSDLNGGGIGELFF. CDR3 DNA sequence: TGTGCCAGCAGCGATCTGAACGGTGGGGGGATCGGGGAGCTGTTTTTT. The full variable domain, in which reference TRBV9 and TRBJ2-2 provide the parts outside the CDR3, is DSGVTQTPKHLITATGQRVTLRCSPRSGDLSVYWYQQSLDQGLQFLIQYYNGEERAKGNILERFSAQQFPDLHSELNLSSLELGDSALYFCASSDLNGGGIGELFFGEGSRLTVL.

This clonotype was counted ten times or more. The chain uses TRBV5-1 and TRBJ2-3; 9 bases are shared with TRBD2. Trimming removed 2 bases from V and 2 bases from J; junction bases left unmatched: 3. The CDR3 length is 15 residues. Germline values: CDR1 SGHRS, CDR2 YFSETQ. The CDR3 DNA reads as TGCGCCAGCAGCTTCCTAGCGGGGCCCACAGATACGCAGTATTTT. Amino acid sequence: CASSFLAGPTDTQYF.

This clonotype was counted a few times. The rearrangement joins TRBV11-3 to TRBJ2-2, with 7 bases fitting TRBD1. Per germline, CDR1 SGHNT and CDR2 YENEEA. V shed 5 bases, J shed 6 bases, and the junction held 6 bases outside the gene matches. This CDR3 region has 14 residues. The CDR3 loop is CASSPNDRAGELFF. The CDR3 DNA reads as TGTGCCAGCAGCCCTAACGACAGGGCCGGGGAGCTGTTTTTT.

This clonotype was counted a few times. The V gene is TRBV29-1, the J gene TRBJ1-2; 10 nucleotides match TRBD1. Per the germline V gene, CDR1 is SQVTM and CDR2 is ANQGSEA. This CDR3 comprises 13 residues. With 5 bases clipped from V and 4 bases from J, the junction kept 4 bases outside the gene matches. CDR3 sequence (DNA): TGCAGCGTTCTGGGACAGGGGATCTATGGCTACACCTTC. Amino acids: CSVLGQGIYGYTF.

In its sample, this clonotype was seen many times. The gene calls are TRBV18 and TRBJ1-1; D is possibly TRBD1 (6 bases). The CDR3 covers 12 residues. Germline assignment: CDR1 KGHSH and CDR2 LQKENI. Trimming removed 5 bases at V and 5 bases at J, with 9 bases between. CDR3 DNA sequence: TGTGCCAGCTCATCAGGGGTAACTGAAGCTTTCTTT. Translating gives CASSSGVTEAFF.

This clonotype has ten or more counts. The chain couples TRBV12-3 or TRBV12-4 to TRBJ2-5, with 7 positions matching TRBD2. This CDR3 has 16 residues. V shed 5 bases, J shed 4 bases, and the junction held 13 bases outside the gene matches. The CDR3 is CASSPPGGGNGETQYF. Here the CDR3 DNA reads TGTGCCAGCAGTCCCCCGGGGGGTGGAAACGGAGAGACCCAGTACTTC.

This clonotype was picked up a small number of times. The V gene is TRBV29-1, the J gene TRBJ2-3; tentative D call: TRBD2 (6 bases). Germline CDR1 reads SQVTM; CDR2 reads ANQGSEA. The length of the CDR3 is 14 residues. Trimming removed 6 bases at V and 0 bases at J, with 13 bases between. CDR3 in amino acids: CSVSSGFSTDTQYF. Here the CDR3 DNA reads TGCAGCGTATCAAGCGGGTTCAGCACAGATACGCAGTATTTT.

This clonotype was detected only a few times. The chain combines TRBV6-5 with TRBJ1-2, with a possible D match to TRBD1 (6 bases). Per the germline V gene, CDR1 is MNHEY and CDR2 is SVGAGI. Trimming cost V 6 bases and J 3 bases, with 20 bases left between them. This CDR3 comprises 16 residues. The CDR3 here is CASSSPSGGAHYGYTF. The CDR3 bases are TGTGCCAGCAGCTCCCCTTCCGGGGGCGCGCACTATGGCTACACCTTC.